A single sample is the source of the 8 T cell receptor beta chains below, sequenced in a study of kidney transplant recipient with SARS-CoV-2 infection. TCRdb re-called the reads through MiXCR, storing one row per CDR3 protein. In the table there are fewer than 250,000 distinct CDR3 sequences, 25% to 35% of which are singletons. Sequenced material: a blood sample, taken at baseline and on day 111 from a kidney transplant recipient. The receptors derive from a young adult male patient who had COVID-19 and was a kidney transplant recipient. These T cells may partly come from the graft donor.

This clonotype was seen at least ten times. The chain has TRBV4-1 and TRBJ2-7; 8 bases align to TRBD1. Trimming cost V 4 bases and J 2 bases; bases outside gene matches: 13. CDR1 and CDR2 (germline): MGHRA, YSYEKL. The CDR3 consists of 17 residues. The CDR3 bases are TGCGCCAGCAGCCGACGAATCTCGGACAGGGTACCCTACGAGCAGTACTTC. It translates to CASSRRISDRVPYEQYF.

This clonotype appeared many times. The J gene is TRBJ2-1, the V gene TRBV20-1; TRBD2 agrees at 14 bases. The CDR3 covers 18 residues. Trimming cost V 3 bases and J 7 bases; bases outside gene matches: 14. The germline gives CDR1 DFQATT, CDR2 SNEGSKA (reference sequence). The CDR3 here is CSASRTPGTSGRGNEQFF. The CDR3 DNA is TGCAGTGCTAGTCGGACGCCCGGGACTAGCGGGAGAGGGAATGAGCAGTTCTTC.

This clonotype was seen a handful of times. The CDR3 sequence is CASSTRDGGSDTQYF. CDR3 nucleotide sequence: TGTGCCAGCAGCACCCGGGACGGAGGATCAGATACGCAGTATTTT. V gene TRBV13 combines with J gene TRBJ2-3; D possibly uses TRBD1 or TRBD2 (5 bases each). Deletions cut 5 bases from V and 4 bases from J, with 16 bases between. The CDR3 totals 15 residues. Germline V lookup: CDR1 PRHDT, CDR2 FYEKMQ (reference sequence).

Only a few counts were recorded for this clonotype. The V call is TRBV4-2, the J call TRBJ2-3; D is perhaps TRBD2 (5 bases). Trimming shortened V by 0 bases and J by 6 bases, and 13 bases separated the two germline ends. Germline loops: CDR1 LGHNA, CDR2 YNFKEQ. CDR3 length: 15 amino acids. DNA for the CDR3: TGTGCCAGCAGCCAAGATCCGGGAACAACGGATACGCAGTATTTT. Amino acid sequence: CASSQDPGTTDTQYF.

This clonotype was seen ten or more times. This sequence joins TRBV7-3 and TRBJ2-3; perhaps D is TRBD1 or TRBD2 (5 bases each). V gave up 5 bases and J gave up 0 bases, with 12 bases separating them. Germline CDR1 SGHTA, CDR2 FQGTGA. The CDR3 is made up of 15 amino acids. The CDR3 DNA sequence: TGTGCCAGCAGCCCCATGGGGGTCAGCACAGATACGCAGTATTTT. It yields the protein CASSPMGVSTDTQYF.

Notes on this clonotype: Being one base from a much bigger clone, this may be a read error. The chain recombines TRBV10-2 with TRBJ2-5; D may match TRBD1 or TRBD2 (5 bases each). The germline gives CDR1 WSHSY, CDR2 SAAADI. Trimming took 8 bases from V and 11 from J, leaving 24 bases between them. The CDR3 extends over 14 amino acids. The CDR3 sequence is CASRSGSGSYGQYF. CDR3 DNA: TGCGCCAGCCGTTCAGGGAGTGGGTCCTACGGGCAGTACTTC.

This clonotype was recorded many times. The chain joins TRBV11-2 to TRBJ2-5; 9 bases map to TRBD1. The J call is in doubt because the DNA end fits TRBJ2-7 better. The CDR3 is 15 amino acids. The germline V gene encodes CDR1 SGHAT and CDR2 FQNNGV. For the CDR3, the DNA is TGTGCCAGCAGCTCGACGGACAGGGGATTCTACGAGCAGTACTTC. Amino acid sequence: CASSSTDRGFYEQYF.

This clonotype came up once. The conserved final phenylalanine or tryptophan is absent from the CDR3, which likely points to a read error. The rearrangement links TRBV5-4 to TRBJ1-2; the D is unclear. There are 16 residues in the CDR3. Trimming left V 7 bases short and J 4 bases short, with 23 bases between. The germline V gene has CDR1 SGHNT and CDR2 YYREEE (reference sequence). CDR3 loop: CASDGPVPGKTYGYTL. The CDR3 DNA sequence: TGTGCCAGCGATGGACCCGTACCAGGAAAGACCTATGGCTACACCCTC.